These 12 T cell receptor beta chains share one sample of origin, sequenced in a study of beta chain features in type 1 diabetes. The authors reverse transcribed all of the isolated RNA, so sequencing captured expressed TCRB transcripts. Produced via immunoSEQ multiplex PCR; TCRdb's table is partial and in-frame only. The table lists roughly 450,000 clones, about an eighth of them singletons. Sequenced input: naive CD4+ T cells from blood. Receptors originate from a woman in her late teens or twenties in good health.

This clone was picked up a small number of times. The genes are TRBV19 and TRBJ1-1, with TRBD1 matching 10 bases. This CDR3 is built from 12 residues. The germline gives CDR1 LNHDA, CDR2 SQIVND (reference sequence). J gave up 5 bases and V 6 bases, and 0 bases lay outside the gene matches. CDR3 region: CASRDRGTEAFF. CDR3 in DNA: TGTGCCAGTAGGGACAGGGGGACTGAAGCTTTCTTT.

CDR3 DNA: TGTGCCAGCGACAGGACGACTAACTATGGCTACACCTTC. Its translation: CASDRTTNYGYTF. This chain links TRBV7-9 with TRBJ1-2; D is perhaps TRBD1 (6 bases). Trimming removed 8 bases from V and 0 bases from J, with 10 bases in between. The CDR3 covers 13 residues. Looked up from germline, CDR1 is SEHNR and CDR2 is FQNEAQ (reference sequence). The full variable domain, its missing parts supplied by reference TRBV7-9 and TRBJ1-2, is DTGVSQNPRHKITKRGQNVTFRCDPISEHNRLYWYRQTLGQGPEFLTYFQNEAQLEKSRLLSDRFSAERPKGSFSTLEIQRTEQGDSAMYLCASDRTTNYGYTFGSGTRLTVV.

This clone was observed a handful of times. This chain links TRBV7-2 with TRBJ2-7; 7 bases align to TRBD2. Per the germline V gene, CDR1 is SGHTA and CDR2 is FQGNSA. CDR3 size: 15 residues. The ends lost 4 bases at V and 0 bases at J; junction bases unmatched: 6. The chain's CDR3 is CASSSSGASSYEQYF. The CDR3 DNA is TGTGCCAGCAGCTCGAGCGGGGCGAGCTCCTACGAGCAGTACTTC.

V is TRBV28 and J is TRBJ2-5; D gene ambiguous. V was shortened by 10 bases and J by 0 bases, with 9 bases between the two germline ends. The CDR3 has 12 amino acids. Germline assignment: CDR1 MDHEN and CDR2 SYDVKM. CDR3 DNA: TGTGCCACTGGGCTCTACCAAGAGACCCAGTACTTC. Translation: CATGLYQETQYF.

A few counts support this clone. The CDR3 sequence: CASSSILAGGPRYF. The CDR3 nucleotides read TGTGCCAGCAGCTCCATACTAGCGGGGGGGCCCCGGTACTTC. The chain recombines TRBV28 with TRBJ2-4, with TRBD2 matching over 13 bases. CDR1 is MDHEN and CDR2 is SYDVKM in the germline V gene. The CDR3 loop spans 14 amino acids. The J segment lost 15 bases and the V segment lost 6 bases, leaving 11 bases of the junction unmatched.

A few counts support this clone. The chain recombines TRBV7-9 with TRBJ2-1; TRBD2 is a possible D gene (5 bases). Germline CDR1 SEHNR, CDR2 FQNEAQ (reference sequence). The CDR3 is 13 residues long. Deletions cut 5 bases from V and 5 bases from J, with 10 bases between. The CDR3 coding sequence is TGTGCCAGCAGCCCCTTCGGGGACAATGAGCAGTTCTTC. Protein sequence: CASSPFGDNEQFF.

This clone has a handful of counts. This sample also contains other DNA sequences that code for the same CDR3. The V and J genes are TRBV9 and TRBJ2-1; TRBD1 agrees at 7 bases. V was clipped by 3 bases and J by 0 bases; unmatched bases: 3. The CDR3 contains 15 residues. Looked up from germline, CDR1 is SGDLS and CDR2 is YYNGEE. CDR3 in DNA: TGTGCCAGCAGCGCGGGACAGAGCTCCTACAATGAGCAGTTCTTC. This encodes CASSAGQSSYNEQFF.

The chain employs TRBV18 and TRBJ1-4; 8 nucleotides line up with TRBD1. After removal of 5 bases from V and 5 bases from J, the junction contained 10 bases not matched to a gene. Germline CDR1 and CDR2: KGHSH and LQKENI. CDR3 length equals 16 residues. The CDR3 spells CASSTLERQGNEKLFF. CDR3 coding DNA: TGTGCCAGCTCAACCCTAGAACGACAGGGGAATGAAAAACTGTTTTTT.

Points on this clone: At the DNA level, this CDR3 is encoded by other sequences in the same sample as well. V is TRBV29-1 and J is TRBJ2-3; tentatively, D is TRBD2 (6 bases). Trimming took 3 bases from V and 0 from J, leaving 10 bases between them. Germline CDR1 and CDR2: SQVTM and ANQGSEA. The CDR3 loop spans 14 amino acids. In DNA, the CDR3 is TGCAGCGTTGATCGGGGGACTAGCACAGATACGCAGTATTTT. It encodes CSVDRGTSTDTQYF.

The gene calls are TRBV9 and TRBJ2-1; 8 positions match TRBD1. Germline V gene lookup returns CDR1 SGDLS and CDR2 YYNGEE. J gave up 4 bases and V 3 bases, and 6 bases lay outside the gene matches. The CDR3 totals 15 residues. CDR3 coding DNA: TGTGCCAGCAGCGCCTCGGGACAGGCATACAATGAGCAGTTCTTC. Translating gives CASSASGQAYNEQFF. Filled out from reference TRBV9 and TRBJ2-1, the complete variable domain reads DSGVTQTPKHLITATGQRVTLRCSPRSGDLSVYWYQQSLDQGLQFLIQYYNGEERAKGNILERFSAQQFPDLHSELNLSSLELGDSALYFCASSASGQAYNEQFFGPGTRLTVL.

This chain connects TRBV12-5 to TRBJ2-7, with 10 bases lining up with TRBD1. V trimming: 5 bases; J trimming: 6 bases; junction bases outside the gene matches: 4. The CDR3 loop spans 13 amino acids. Looked up from germline, CDR1 is LGHNT and CDR2 is FRNRAP. The CDR3 spells CASGPRTGGEQYF. The CDR3 DNA is TGTGCTAGTGGTCCACGGACAGGGGGCGAGCAGTACTTC.

This clone was observed a few times. The rearrangement uses TRBV6-4 and TRBJ1-2; D remains unclear. In germline, CDR1 is MRHNA, CDR2 SNTAGT. The CDR3 is 15 residues long. Trimming left V 6 bases short and J 0 bases short, with 14 bases between. The CDR3 coding sequence is TGTGCCAGCAGACGGGAGACAAGGGCTAACTATGGCTACACCTTC. This translates into CASRRETRANYGYTF.